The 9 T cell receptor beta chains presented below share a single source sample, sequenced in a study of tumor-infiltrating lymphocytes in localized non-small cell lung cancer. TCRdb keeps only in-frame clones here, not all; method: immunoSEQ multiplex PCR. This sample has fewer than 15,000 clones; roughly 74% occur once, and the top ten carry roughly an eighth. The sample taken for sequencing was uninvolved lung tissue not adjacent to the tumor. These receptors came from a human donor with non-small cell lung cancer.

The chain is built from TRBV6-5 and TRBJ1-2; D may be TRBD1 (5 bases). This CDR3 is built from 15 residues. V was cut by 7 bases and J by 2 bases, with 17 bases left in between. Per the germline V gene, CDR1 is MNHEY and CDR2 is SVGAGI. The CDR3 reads CASKSPGGSNYGYTF. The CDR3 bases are TGTGCCAGCAAGTCCCCTGGGGGATCCAACTATGGCTACACCTTC.

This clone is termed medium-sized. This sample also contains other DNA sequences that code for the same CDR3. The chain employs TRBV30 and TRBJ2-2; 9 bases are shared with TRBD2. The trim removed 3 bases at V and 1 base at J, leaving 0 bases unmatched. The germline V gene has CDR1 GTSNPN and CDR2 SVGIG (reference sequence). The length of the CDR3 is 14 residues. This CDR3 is CAWRTSGNTGELFF. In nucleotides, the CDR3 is TGTGCCTGGAGGACTAGCGGGAACACCGGGGAGCTGTTTTTT. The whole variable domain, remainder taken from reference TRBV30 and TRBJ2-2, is SQTIHQWPATLVQPVGSPLSLECTVEGTSNPNLYWYRQAAGRGLQLLFYSVGIGQISSEVPQNLSASRPQDRQFILSSKKLLLSDSGFYLCAWRTSGNTGELFFGEGSRLTVL.

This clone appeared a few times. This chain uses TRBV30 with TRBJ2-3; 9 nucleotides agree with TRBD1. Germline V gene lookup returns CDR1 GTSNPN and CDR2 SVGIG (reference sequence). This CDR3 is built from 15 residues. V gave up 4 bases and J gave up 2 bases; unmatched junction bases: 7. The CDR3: CAWTVTGGPTDTQYF. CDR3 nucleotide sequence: TGTGCCTGGACAGTGACAGGGGGGCCCACAGATACGCAGTATTTT.

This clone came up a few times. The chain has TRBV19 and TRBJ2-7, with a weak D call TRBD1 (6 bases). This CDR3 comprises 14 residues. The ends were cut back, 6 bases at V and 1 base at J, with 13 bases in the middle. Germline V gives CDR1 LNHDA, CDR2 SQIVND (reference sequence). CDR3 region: CASSHPTGSYEQYF. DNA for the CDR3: TGTGCCAGTAGCCACCCCACAGGGTCCTACGAGCAGTACTTC.

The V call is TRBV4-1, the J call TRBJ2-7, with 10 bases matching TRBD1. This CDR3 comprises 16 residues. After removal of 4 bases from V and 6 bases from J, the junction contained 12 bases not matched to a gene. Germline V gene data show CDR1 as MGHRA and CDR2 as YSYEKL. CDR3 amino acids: CASSPGNRDRGAEQYF. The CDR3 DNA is TGCGCCAGCAGCCCCGGGAACCGGGACAGGGGTGCCGAGCAGTACTTC.

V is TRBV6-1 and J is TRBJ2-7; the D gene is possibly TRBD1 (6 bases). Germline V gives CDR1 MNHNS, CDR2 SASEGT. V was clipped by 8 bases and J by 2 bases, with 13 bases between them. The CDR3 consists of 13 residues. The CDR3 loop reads CASSVTGPYEQYF. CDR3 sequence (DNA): TGTGCCAGCTCTGTGACAGGACCCTACGAGCAGTACTTC.

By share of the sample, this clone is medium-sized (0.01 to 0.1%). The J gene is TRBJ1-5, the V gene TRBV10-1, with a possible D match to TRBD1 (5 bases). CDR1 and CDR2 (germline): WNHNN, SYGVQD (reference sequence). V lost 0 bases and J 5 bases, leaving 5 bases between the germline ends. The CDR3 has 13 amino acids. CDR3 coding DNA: TGCGCCAGCAGTGAGTCGGGGGATCAGCCCCAGCATTTT. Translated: CASSESGDQPQHF.

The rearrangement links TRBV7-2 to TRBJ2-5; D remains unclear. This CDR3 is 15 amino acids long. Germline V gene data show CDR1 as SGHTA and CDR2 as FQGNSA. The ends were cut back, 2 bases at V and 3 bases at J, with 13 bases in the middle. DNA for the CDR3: TGTGCCAGCAGCTTATTTAATTTAGGAGAAGAGACCCAGTACTTC. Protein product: CASSLFNLGEETQYF.

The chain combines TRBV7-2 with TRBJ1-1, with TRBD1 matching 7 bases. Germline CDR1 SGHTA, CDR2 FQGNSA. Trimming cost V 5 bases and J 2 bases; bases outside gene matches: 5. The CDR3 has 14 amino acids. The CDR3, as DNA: TGTGCCAGCAGCCTGGGGACAGCAAACACTGAAGCTTTCTTT. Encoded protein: CASSLGTANTEAFF. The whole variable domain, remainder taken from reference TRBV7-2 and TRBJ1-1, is GAGVSQSPSNKVTEKGKDVELRCDPISGHTALYWYRQSLGQGLEFLIYFQGNSAPDKSGLPSDRFSAERTGGSVSTLTIQRTQQEDSAVYLCASSLGTANTEAFFGQGTRLTVV.